This T cell receptor (beta chain) was documented in a study of OX40 agonist ivuxolimab in advanced cancers. This clone has only a few counts. Autoimmune disease history or systemic immunosuppression led to patient exclusion. The table came from immunoSEQ multiplex PCR; TCRdb's copy has only in-frame clones and leaves some out. The sample lists approximately 52,000 clones; more than 75% were seen once. The length of the CDR3 is 15 residues. Germline V gene sequence: CDR1 SEHNR, CDR2 FQNEAQ (reference sequence). V lost 6 bases and J lost 3, with 17 bases in between. This TCR came from an adult with an advanced solid tumor such as melanoma, head and neck, liver or kidney cancer. This sample comprised CD4+ or CD8+ T cells sorted from blood, obtained in a trial of the OX40 agonist ivuxolimab. This chain links TRBV7-9 with TRBJ1-2, with D perhaps matching TRBD1 (5 bases). The CDR3 DNA is TGTGCCAGCAGTCCGACAGAGAGCCTCGACTATGGCTACACCTTC. It specifies CASSPTESLDYGYTF. Combining the CDR3 with reference TRBV7-9 and TRBJ1-2 gives the whole variable domain DTGVSQNPRHKITKRGQNVTFRCDPISEHNRLYWYRQTLGQGPEFLTYFQNEAQLEKSRLLSDRFSAERPKGSFSTLEIQRTEQGDSAMYLCASSPTESLDYGYTFGSGTRLTVV.